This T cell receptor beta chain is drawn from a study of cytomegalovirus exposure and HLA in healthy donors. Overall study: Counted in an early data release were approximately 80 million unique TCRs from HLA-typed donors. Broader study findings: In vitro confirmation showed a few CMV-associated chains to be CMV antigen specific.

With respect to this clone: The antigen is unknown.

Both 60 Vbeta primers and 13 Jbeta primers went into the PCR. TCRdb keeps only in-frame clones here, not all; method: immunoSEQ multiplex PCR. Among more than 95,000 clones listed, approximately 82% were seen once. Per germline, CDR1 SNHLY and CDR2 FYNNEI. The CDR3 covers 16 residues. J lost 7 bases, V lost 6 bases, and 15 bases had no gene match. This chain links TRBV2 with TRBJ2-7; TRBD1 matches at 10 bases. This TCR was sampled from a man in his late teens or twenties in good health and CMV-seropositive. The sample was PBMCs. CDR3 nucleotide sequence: TGTGCCAGCAGAGGGCCCGGGACAGGGGAAGTTTGGGAGCAGTACTTC. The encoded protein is CASRGPGTGEVWEQYF. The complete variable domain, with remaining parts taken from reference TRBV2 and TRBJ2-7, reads EPEVTQTPSHQVTQMGQEVILRCVPISNHLYFYWYRQILGQKVEFLVSFYNNEISEKSEIFDDQFSVERPDGSNFTLKIRSTKLEDSAMYFCASRGPGTGEVWEQYFGPGTRLTVT.